Each of the 30 T cell receptor beta chains below was sequenced from the same sample in a study of cytomegalovirus exposure and HLA in healthy donors. The PCR had 60 Vbeta and 13 Jbeta primers. Using immunoSEQ multiplex PCR, the repertoire was profiled, and TCRdb retains in-frame clones only, with some absent. The sample holds over 50,000 clones, roughly 77% seen once. Sequencing was carried out using PBMCs. Receptor source: a female donor in good health and CMV-seronegative.

The rearrangement links TRBV10-3 to TRBJ2-7, with D possibly matching TRBD1 (6 bases). Germline V lookup: CDR1 ENHRY, CDR2 SYGVKD. The CDR3 consists of 12 residues. V was cut by 9 bases and J by 2 bases, with 11 bases left in between. CDR3 bases: TGTGCCATACGGGACACCGCCTACGAGCAGTACTTC. Amino acid sequence: CAIRDTAYEQYF.

This clone occurred a few times. The V and J genes are TRBV27 and TRBJ2-7; TRBD2 might be the D (6 bases). CDR3 length equals 12 residues. Trimming took 8 bases from V and 6 from J, leaving 14 bases between them. Germline CDR1 and CDR2: MNHEY and SMNVEV (reference sequence). CDR3 sequence (DNA): TGTGCCAGCTCCCGGGTGGGGGGCGAGCAGTACTTC. Translated: CASSRVGGEQYF.

J is TRBJ2-3 and V is TRBV10-3; a weak D match, TRBD1 (6 bases). This CDR3 spans 18 amino acids. Trimming cost V 5 bases and J 0 bases, with 21 bases left between them. Germline V gives CDR1 ENHRY, CDR2 SYGVKD. The CDR3 DNA is TGTGCCATCAGTCAGGGGCAGGGCGCCCTGGGGAGCACAGATACGCAGTATTTT. Translating gives CAISQGQGALGSTDTQYF.

Here the CDR3 reads CASGPGVYEQYF. Here the CDR3 DNA reads TGTGCCAGCGGCCCGGGGGTTTACGAGCAGTACTTC. This chain links TRBV2 with TRBJ2-7; possibly TRBD2 for D (6 bases). This CDR3 has 12 residues. The V gene's germline CDR1 is SNHLY and CDR2 FYNNEI. The V end lost 8 bases, the J end lost 4 bases, and 12 bases lay between the germline ends.

This clone showed up just once. The chain couples TRBV27 to TRBJ2-2, with D tentatively TRBD2 (5 bases). The CDR3 sequence is 17 residues long. Deletions cut 0 bases from V and 4 bases from J, with 15 bases between. The germline V gene has CDR1 MNHEY and CDR2 SMNVEV (reference sequence). CDR3 bases: TGTGCCAGCAGTTTATCTACTAGTGTTGCTAGCACCGGGGAGCTGTTTTTT. As protein: CASSLSTSVASTGELFF.

The rearrangement links TRBV13 to TRBJ2-1, with D possibly matching TRBD2 (6 bases). The germline V gene has CDR1 PRHDT and CDR2 FYEKMQ (reference sequence). Trimming shortened V by 5 bases and J by 3 bases, and 8 bases separated the two germline ends. The CDR3 is 13 amino acids. Written as DNA, the CDR3 is TGTGCCAGCAGCCTGGGACTCTACAATGAGCAGTTCTTC. As protein: CASSLGLYNEQFF.

This rearrangement joins TRBV27 to TRBJ1-6; TRBD1 aligns across 7 bases. In germline, CDR1 is MNHEY, CDR2 SMNVEV (reference sequence). This CDR3 has 14 residues. J was trimmed by 5 bases and V by 10 bases; bases with no gene match: 8. The CDR3 region has the DNA TGTGCCACCCGACAGGGCCAAAATAATTCACCCCTCCACTTT. Translating it yields CATRQGQNNSPLHF.

The chain has TRBV18 and TRBJ1-2, with 9 bases that match TRBD1. J lost 7 bases, V lost 3 bases, and 6 bases had no gene match. This CDR3 region has 14 residues. The germline V gene encodes CDR1 KGHSH and CDR2 LQKENI. CDR3 in DNA: TGTGCCAGCTCACCCGACAGGGGGTCTTCTGGCTACACCTTC. Translation gives CASSPDRGSSGYTF. Based on the CDR3 plus reference TRBV18 and TRBJ1-2, the full variable domain is NAGVMQNPRHLVRRRGQEARLRCSPMKGHSHVYWYRQLPEEGLKFMVYLQKENIIDESGMPKERFSAEFPKEGPSILRIQQVVRGDSAAYFCASSPDRGSSGYTFGSGTRLTVV.

The rearrangement joins TRBV28 to TRBJ2-3; D is perhaps TRBD2 (6 bases). The CDR3 has 12 residues. V lost 5 bases to trimming and J lost 8 bases, with 11 bases between them. The germline V gene has CDR1 MDHEN and CDR2 SYDVKM. CDR3 nucleotides: TGTGCCAGCAGTGATATAGCGGCTACGCAGTATTTT. It specifies CASSDIAATQYF. Full variable domain (rest looked up from reference TRBV28 and TRBJ2-3): DVKVTQSSRYLVKRTGEKVFLECVQDMDHENMFWYRQDPGLGLRLIYFSYDVKMKEKGDIPEGYSVSREKKERFSLILESASTNQTSMYLCASSDIAATQYFGPGTRLTVL.

This sequence joins TRBV6-5 and TRBJ2-5; weak D call: TRBD1 (5 bases). The CDR3 extends over 13 amino acids. Germline lookup yields CDR1 MNHEY and CDR2 SVGAGI. V lost 4 bases, J lost 4 bases, and 10 bases lay in between. CDR3 DNA: TGTGCCAGCAGTTTCGGACAACGAGAGACCCAGTACTTC. This encodes CASSFGQRETQYF.

The chain combines TRBV19 with TRBJ1-2; D is uncertain. Per germline, CDR1 LNHDA and CDR2 SQIVND (reference sequence). This CDR3 is built from 15 residues. V was cut by 7 bases and J by 6 bases, with 21 bases left in between. For the CDR3, the DNA is TGTGCCAGTACCCCTAGAAGGGAGCTTTCACATGGCTACACCTTC. Its translation: CASTPRRELSHGYTF. Complete variable domain (other parts from reference TRBV19 and TRBJ1-2): DGGITQSPKYLFRKEGQNVTLSCEQNLNHDAMYWYRQDPGQGLRLIYYSQIVNDFQKGDIAEGYSVSREKKESFPLTVTSAQKNPTAFYLCASTPRRELSHGYTFGSGTRLTVV.

CDR3 amino acids: CASRDRGGTEAFF. In DNA form, the CDR3 reads TGTGCCAGCAGGGACAGGGGGGGCACTGAAGCTTTCTTT. This sequence joins TRBV27 and TRBJ1-1; 10 positions agree with TRBD1. The junction had 2 bases not matched to a gene; V was cut back by 6 bases and J by 4 bases. CDR1 and CDR2 from the germline V gene are MNHEY and SMNVEV (reference sequence). The length of the CDR3 is 13 residues.

The V gene is TRBV7-6, the J gene TRBJ2-1; tentative D call: TRBD1 (6 bases). Per germline, CDR1 SGHVS and CDR2 FNYEAQ. V lost 4 bases, J lost 4 bases, and 20 bases lay in between. The CDR3 is made up of 17 amino acids. CDR3 nucleotide sequence: TGTGCCAGCAGCTCTAAAGCCCCCGGACAGTCATACAATGAGCAGTTCTTC. The encoded protein is CASSSKAPGQSYNEQFF.

This clone has a handful of counts. The V gene is TRBV21-1, the J gene TRBJ1-5. TRBV21-1 is shown as a pseudogene. This CDR3 is built from 14 residues. The CDR3 DNA reads TGTGCCAGCAGCAAAGACGCGGGTGGGCAGCCCCAGCATTTT. It is translated as CASSKDAGGQPQHF.

The rearrangement uses TRBV6-5 and TRBJ1-2; 12 nucleotides align to TRBD1. The CDR3 contains 14 residues. J lost 8 bases, V lost 5 bases, and 6 bases had no gene match. Germline CDR1 reads MNHEY; CDR2 reads SVGAGI. CDR3 amino acids: CASSDTGTGGGYTF. The CDR3 DNA is TGTGCCAGCAGTGACACCGGGACAGGGGGCGGCTACACCTTC.

The V gene is TRBV5-4, the J gene TRBJ2-5, with D uncertain. This CDR3 region has 11 residues. CDR1 is SGHNT, CDR2 YYREEE, per germline (reference sequence). Deletions cut 3 bases from V and 7 bases from J, with 7 bases between. This CDR3 is CASSSPGTQYF. CDR3 bases: TGTGCCAGCAGCTCTCCGGGGACCCAGTACTTC.

This clone was seen only once. The chain recombines TRBV5-1 with TRBJ2-5, with 15 bases fitting TRBD2. V trimming: 2 bases; J trimming: 2 bases; junction bases outside the gene matches: 4. The germline V gene encodes CDR1 SGHRS and CDR2 YFSETQ. This CDR3 is built from 17 residues. For the CDR3, the DNA is TGCGCCAGCAGCTTCGGGACTAGCGGGGGGCCACAAGAGACCCAGTACTTC. Translation: CASSFGTSGGPQETQYF.

This clone was recorded once. The V call is TRBV25-1, the J call TRBJ2-3, with 9 bases that match TRBD2. CDR1 and CDR2 from the germline V gene are MGHDK and SYGVNS. The J segment lost 1 base and the V segment lost 4 bases, leaving 6 bases of the junction unmatched. CDR3 size: 16 residues. DNA of the CDR3: TGTGCCAGCAGTGTTGGGCGGGAGGGCCGCACAGATACGCAGTATTTT. Translated, it gives CASSVGREGRTDTQYF. Complete variable domain (other parts from reference TRBV25-1 and TRBJ2-3): EADIYQTPRYLVIGTGKKITLECSQTMGHDKMYWYQQDPGMELHLIHYSYGVNSTEKGDLSSESTVSRIRTEHFPLTLESARPSHTSQYLCASSVGREGRTDTQYFGPGTRLTVL.

This clone was counted once. The chain combines TRBV5-4 with TRBJ2-7; 12 nucleotides line up with TRBD1. Looked up from germline, CDR1 is SGHNT and CDR2 is YYREEE (reference sequence). The CDR3 covers 18 residues. J gave up 2 bases and V 3 bases, and 12 bases lay outside the gene matches. Here the CDR3 reads CASSSRDRGPNAAYEQYF. CDR3 in DNA: TGTGCCAGCAGCTCTCGGGACAGGGGGCCTAACGCCGCCTACGAGCAGTACTTC.

This clone was seen a handful of times. The rearrangement links TRBV5-6 to TRBJ2-7; possible D gene TRBD1, 5 bases. Germline V CDR1 and CDR2: SGHDT, YYEEEE. V was trimmed by 0 bases and J by 6 bases, leaving 16 bases between them. CDR3 length: 15 residues. The CDR3 protein is CASSLAAAGLGEQYF. CDR3 nucleotides: TGTGCCAGCAGCTTGGCCGCGGCAGGGCTTGGCGAGCAGTACTTC.

The J gene is TRBJ1-2, the V gene TRBV7-9; maybe TRBD1 (5 bases). V lost 5 bases and J lost 8, with 15 bases in between. The germline V gene has CDR1 SEHNR and CDR2 FQNEAQ (reference sequence). The CDR3 has 13 amino acids. The chain's CDR3 is CASSPRVQRGYTF. CDR3 DNA: TGTGCCAGCAGCCCCAGGGTACAGAGAGGCTACACCTTC. Full variable domain (remainder filled in from reference TRBV7-9 and TRBJ1-2): DTGVSQNPRHKITKRGQNVTFRCDPISEHNRLYWYRQTLGQGPEFLTYFQNEAQLEKSRLLSDRFSAERPKGSFSTLEIQRTEQGDSAMYLCASSPRVQRGYTFGSGTRLTVV.

J is TRBJ1-2 and V is TRBV7-9; 9 bases line up with TRBD1. This CDR3 has 16 amino acids. CDR1 is SEHNR and CDR2 is FQNEAQ in the germline V gene (reference sequence). V trimming: 6 bases; J trimming: 6 bases; junction bases outside the gene matches: 14. The CDR3 spells CASRATRDRDLNGYTF. DNA for the CDR3: TGTGCCAGCAGGGCCACGAGGGACAGGGATCTCAATGGCTACACCTTC.

The CDR3, as DNA: TGTGCCAGCAGCGCTCCGGGACTAGCGGTCCCTCAGCAGTACTTC. Amino acids: CASSAPGLAVPQQYF. The J gene is TRBJ2-7, the V gene TRBV9, with 11 bases aligning to TRBD2. J was trimmed by 8 bases and V by 3 bases; bases with no gene match: 10. The CDR3 consists of 15 residues. CDR1 SGDLS and CDR2 YYNGEE come from the germline V gene.

This clone was observed a single time. The J gene is TRBJ2-3, the V gene TRBV21-1; TRBD1 is the table's D call, not checked against the DNA. TRBV21-1 is an annotated pseudogene. The CDR3 covers 14 residues. CDR3 sequence reads: CASSTGADTDTQYF. CDR3 sequence (DNA): TGTGCCAGCAGTACAGGGGCAGACACAGATACGCAGTATTTT.

The genes are TRBV19 and TRBJ2-4; a weak D match, TRBD1 (6 bases). The CDR3 is 16 amino acids. From germline, CDR1 is LNHDA and CDR2 SQIVND (reference sequence). Trimming removed 3 bases at V and 0 bases at J, with 12 bases between. The CDR3 loop is CASSIRTDLAKNIQYF. The CDR3 nucleotides read TGTGCCAGTAGTATCCGGACAGACCTAGCCAAAAACATTCAGTACTTC.

The J gene is TRBJ1-6, the V gene TRBV28, with unresolved D. The CDR3 is 13 residues long. Germline-derived CDR1 and CDR2 are MDHEN and SYDVKM. With 6 bases removed from V and 5 bases from J, the gap between germline ends came to 8 bases. The CDR3: CASSRVNNSPLHF. CDR3 coding DNA: TGTGCCAGCAGCCGGGTAAATAATTCACCCCTCCACTTT.

The chain is built from TRBV7-6 and TRBJ1-2; D gene unclear. Germline lookup yields CDR1 SGHVS and CDR2 FNYEAQ. CDR3 length: 14 amino acids. V was trimmed by 1 base and J by 7 bases, leaving 13 bases between them. The CDR3 coding sequence is TGTGCCAGCAGCTTAGTGTCCGGGGAGGCTGGCTACACCTTC. It is translated as CASSLVSGEAGYTF.

The table lists this clone with a few counts. The genes are TRBV19 and TRBJ1-2, with 8 nucleotides matching TRBD1. This CDR3 has 16 amino acids. The germline V gene has CDR1 LNHDA and CDR2 SQIVND (reference sequence). Trimming removed 3 bases from V and 0 bases from J; junction bases left unmatched: 6. CDR3 DNA: TGTGCCAGTAGTATGGACAGGGAAAACCCTAACTATGGCTACACCTTC. Encoded protein: CASSMDRENPNYGYTF.

This sequence joins TRBV7-9 and TRBJ2-7; TRBD1 aligns across 12 bases. The germline gives CDR1 SEHNR, CDR2 FQNEAQ (reference sequence). The CDR3 totals 15 residues. The trim removed 4 bases at V and 4 bases at J, leaving 5 bases unmatched. The DNA for the CDR3 is TGTGCCAGCAGCTCCCCGGGACAGGGGGCTTACGAGCAGTACTTC. As protein: CASSSPGQGAYEQYF. The whole variable domain, filled in from reference TRBV7-9 and TRBJ2-7, reads DTGVSQNPRHKITKRGQNVTFRCDPISEHNRLYWYRQTLGQGPEFLTYFQNEAQLEKSRLLSDRFSAERPKGSFSTLEIQRTEQGDSAMYLCASSSPGQGAYEQYFGPGTRLTVT.

V usage is TRBV5-1 and J usage is TRBJ1-3; no firm D call. The CDR3 contains 14 residues. Per the germline V gene, CDR1 is SGHRS and CDR2 is YFSETQ. With 0 bases removed from V and 8 bases from J, the gap between germline ends came to 12 bases. This CDR3 reads CASSLGQRGDTIYF. The CDR3 region has the DNA TGCGCCAGCAGCTTGGGGCAGCGCGGGGACACCATATATTTT. Filled out from reference TRBV5-1 and TRBJ1-3, the complete variable domain reads KAGVTQTPRYLIKTRGQQVTLSCSPISGHRSVSWYQQTPGQGLQFLFEYFSETQRNKGNFPGRFSGRQFSNSRSEMNVSTLELGDSALYLCASSLGQRGDTIYFGEGSWLTVV.